The 18 T cell receptor beta chains listed next were all sequenced from one sample in a study of cytomegalovirus exposure and HLA in healthy donors. The repertoire was sequenced with immunoSEQ multiplex PCR; TCRdb's copy has only in-frame clones and lacks some. The sample holds about 200,000 clones, over 65% seen once. Specimen: PBMCs. The receptors originated from a woman under 30 in good health and CMV-seronegative.

The V and J genes are TRBV5-1 and TRBJ2-2; the D gene is possibly TRBD2 (6 bases). Between the trimmed V and J ends, which lost 3 bases and 0 bases, there was a span of 9 bases. The length of the CDR3 is 15 residues. Germline CDR1 and CDR2: SGHRS and YFSETQ. CDR3: CASSWGLSNTGELFF. In DNA, the CDR3 is TGCGCCAGCAGCTGGGGACTGTCGAACACCGGGGAGCTGTTTTTT.

J is TRBJ1-5 and V is TRBV2, with unresolved D. Germline V gives CDR1 SNHLY, CDR2 FYNNEI. The CDR3 consists of 12 residues. V dropped 4 bases and J dropped 7 bases, with 8 bases sitting between them. CDR3 in amino acids: CASSAPGQPQHF. CDR3 in DNA: TGTGCCAGCAGTGCACCGGGGCAGCCCCAGCATTTT.

This chain connects TRBV7-9 to TRBJ1-1; weak D call: TRBD1 (5 bases). Trimming stripped 4 bases from V and 5 bases from J, with 14 bases between. The germline V gene has CDR1 SEHNR and CDR2 FQNEAQ (reference sequence). CDR3 length equals 14 residues. The CDR3 coding sequence is TGTGCCAGCAGCTACCGGGGGGAGGTAACTGAAGCTTTCTTT. Translated, it gives CASSYRGEVTEAFF. The entire variable domain, with the rest obtained from reference TRBV7-9 and TRBJ1-1, is as follows: DTGVSQNPRHKITKRGQNVTFRCDPISEHNRLYWYRQTLGQGPEFLTYFQNEAQLEKSRLLSDRFSAERPKGSFSTLEIQRTEQGDSAMYLCASSYRGEVTEAFFGQGTRLTVV.

J is TRBJ1-1 and V is TRBV6-6, with unresolved D. Germline V CDR1 and CDR2: MNHNY, SVGAGI (reference sequence). The CDR3 has 13 residues. V was cut by 6 bases and J by 1 base, with 9 bases left in between. DNA for the CDR3: TGTGCCAGCAGCGGACGGACGAACACTGAAGCTTTCTTT. Residues: CASSGRTNTEAFF.

The V call is TRBV14, the J call TRBJ1-1; 7 nucleotides line up with TRBD1. The CDR3 is made up of 11 amino acids. Looked up from germline, CDR1 is SGHDN and CDR2 is FVKESK. J gave up 8 bases and V 5 bases, and 2 bases lay outside the gene matches. Written as DNA, the CDR3 is TGTGCCAGCAGCAGGGGGCAGGAAGCTTTCTTT. It is translated as CASSRGQEAFF.

The V and J genes are TRBV7-9 and TRBJ1-2; 8 bases map to TRBD1. The trim removed 5 bases at V and 13 bases at J, leaving 9 bases unmatched. This CDR3 is 12 amino acids long. Germline CDR1 and CDR2: SEHNR and FQNEAQ (reference sequence). The CDR3 here is CASSPSDRGCTF. In nucleotides, the CDR3 is TGTGCCAGCAGCCCTTCCGACAGGGGATGCACCTTC.

The chain has TRBV10-3 and TRBJ2-1, with 10 bases lining up with TRBD2. Per germline, CDR1 ENHRY and CDR2 SYGVKD. This CDR3 has 14 amino acids. V dropped 8 bases and J dropped 5; count of bases not matched to a gene: 6. CDR3 loop: CAIRVLAGDNEQFF. The CDR3 nucleotides read TGTGCCATCCGGGTCCTAGCGGGGGACAATGAGCAGTTCTTC.

The CDR3: CASSPQGKVDEKLFF. Written as DNA, the CDR3 is TGTGCCAGCTCACCCCAAGGGAAGGTTGATGAAAAACTGTTTTTT. This chain connects TRBV18 to TRBJ1-4; no reliable D call. Germline values: CDR1 KGHSH, CDR2 LQKENI. V was clipped by 3 bases and J by 6 bases, with 14 bases between them. This CDR3 region has 15 residues.

This sequence joins TRBV10-3 and TRBJ2-3, with 8 bases lining up with TRBD2. The length of the CDR3 is 15 residues. CDR1 and CDR2 (germline): ENHRY, SYGVKD. Germline trimming cut 9 bases from V and 4 bases from J; bases unmatched to any gene: 12. CDR3 sequence (DNA): TGTGCCATGGGTGGACTAGCTGGCCCCCCAGATACGCAGTATTTT. It encodes CAMGGLAGPPDTQYF.

This chain joins TRBV6-1 and TRBJ2-7; 9 bases map to TRBD1. Trimming cost V 5 bases and J 3 bases; bases outside gene matches: 8. This CDR3 has 15 residues. CDR1 MNHNS and CDR2 SASEGT come from the germline V gene. The CDR3 nucleotides read TGTGCCAGCAGTAACCCGGGACAGGGAGACTACGAGCAGTACTTC. It specifies CASSNPGQGDYEQYF.

This clone was observed a handful of times. V and J are TRBV29-1 and TRBJ1-2; TRBD1 is a possible D gene (6 bases). Deletions cut 6 bases from V and 6 bases from J, with 17 bases between. Germline CDR1 and CDR2: SQVTM and ANQGSEA. CDR3 size: 13 residues. The CDR3 protein is CSVSWAGADGYTF. Here the CDR3 DNA reads TGCAGCGTCTCTTGGGCGGGGGCTGATGGCTACACCTTC.

The gene calls are TRBV6-1 and TRBJ2-7; D gene unclear. The CDR3 totals 11 residues. The V and J ends lost 2 bases and 7 bases respectively, with 6 bases between them. CDR1 MNHNS and CDR2 SASEGT come from the germline V gene. DNA for the CDR3: TGTGCCAGCAGTGAATGGGGAGAGCAGTACTTC. This gives the protein CASSEWGEQYF.

The chain couples TRBV28 to TRBJ2-7; 11 bases fit TRBD1. The CDR3 runs 17 residues. Germline CDR1 is MDHEN and CDR2 is SYDVKM. Unmatched junction bases numbered 15, after V lost 4 bases and J lost 7 bases. CDR3 in amino acids: CASSSPNPGQGGGEQYF. The CDR3 nucleotides are TGTGCCAGCAGTTCACCAAATCCGGGACAGGGGGGAGGTGAGCAGTACTTC.

The rearrangement uses TRBV2 and TRBJ1-2, with a possible D match to TRBD1 (6 bases). CDR3 length equals 13 residues. Trimming pared 3 bases from V and 7 bases from J, leaving 12 bases between. The germline CDR1 and CDR2 sequences are SNHLY and FYNNEI. Written as DNA, the CDR3 is TGTGCCAGCAGTGATTACAGGGAGGGTGGCTACACCTTC. Protein sequence: CASSDYREGGYTF.

The chain links TRBV28 to TRBJ2-5; the match to TRBD2 covers 11 bases. CDR1 and CDR2 from the germline V gene are MDHEN and SYDVKM. Unmatched junction bases numbered 10, after V lost 5 bases and J lost 2 bases. This CDR3 has 17 residues. Here the CDR3 DNA reads TGTGCCAGCAGTACGTTACTAGCGGGAGTAAATCAAGAGACCCAGTACTTC. The encoded protein is CASSTLLAGVNQETQYF.

This chain links TRBV2 with TRBJ1-4; D is ambiguous. Trimming removed 11 bases at V and 4 bases at J, with 14 bases between. The CDR3 consists of 13 residues. Germline CDR1 is SNHLY and CDR2 is FYNNEI. CDR3 amino acids: CAGRGRINEKLFF. Here the CDR3 DNA reads TGTGCCGGACGAGGACGAATTAATGAAAAACTGTTTTTT.

This clone appeared once. J is TRBJ1-2 and V is TRBV19; D is undetermined. The length of the CDR3 is 12 residues. Germline values: CDR1 LNHDA, CDR2 SQIVND (reference sequence). The V end was cut by 6 bases, the J end by 3 bases, with 8 bases between. Here the CDR3 DNA reads TGTGCCAGTAGCGCAGACCACTATGGCTACACCTTC. It encodes CASSADHYGYTF.

This clone was counted only a few times. J is TRBJ2-1 and V is TRBV19; a weak D match, TRBD1 (6 bases). The germline V and J ends were trimmed by 5 bases and 1 base, with 15 bases remaining between them. Germline lookup yields CDR1 LNHDA and CDR2 SQIVND (reference sequence). This CDR3 spans 16 amino acids. Here the CDR3 DNA reads TGTGCCAGTAGTCAGGGGTCCGGGACGTCCTACAATGAGCAGTTCTTC. Encoded protein: CASSQGSGTSYNEQFF.